The TCR beta chain under discussion was sequenced for a study of T cells in Graves' hyperthyroidism and ophthalmopathy. RNA transcripts yielded amplified TCR beta CDR3 regions. The TCR CDR3 was amplified in a first-round RT-PCR using the HTBI primer set. MiXCR, applied by TCRdb to the multiplex PCR reads, yields one record per CDR3 protein. The sample lists about 420,000 distinct CDR3 sequences; roughly 13% were seen once. CDR1 and CDR2 (germline): MNHNS, SASEGT. This CDR3 region has 13 residues. V was trimmed by 7 bases and J by 4 bases, leaving 10 bases between them. Newly diagnosed patients aged 18 to 65 had hyperthyroidism of under 2 months' duration. Exclusion of a patient resulted from uncontrolled infection, other autoimmune disease, pregnancy or lactation. The PBMCs had their origin in less than 13 ml of fresh peripheral blood. Points from the study as a whole: Blood also held most thyroid clonotypes expanded beyond 0.001.

This clonotype turned up a few times. Its antigen is currently unknown. The receptor was isolated from a woman aged 18-35 years with Graves' hyperthyroidism. V gene TRBV6-1 combines with J gene TRBJ2-2, with no clear D. The sample consisted of blood. CDR3 DNA sequence: TGTGCCAGCATCGATAGAACCACCGGGGAGCTGTTTTTT. This gives the protein CASIDRTTGELFF.